This TCR beta chain was captured in a study of cytomegalovirus exposure and HLA in healthy donors. Study-level background: An analysis done earlier identified more than 90 million unique TCR beta sequences from about 179 million T cells. General study results and limits: Later work associated fewer than 20,000 TCR beta sequences with HLA alleles at 0.05 false discovery rate.

This PCR relied on a set of 60 Vbeta primers and 13 Jbeta primers. Clones were read by immunoSEQ multiplex PCR, and TCRdb kept only the in-frame ones, dropping some. The data contain about 160,000 clones, about 80% of them singletons. The CDR3 is made up of 16 amino acids. Trimming pared 1 base from V and 2 bases from J, leaving 11 bases between. The germline V gene has CDR1 SGHTA and CDR2 FQGNSA. Notes on this clone: The target antigen is unknown.

This sequence was found in a man younger than 45 in good health and CMV-seronegative. The specimen was PBMCs. The V and J genes are TRBV7-2 and TRBJ2-2; D is possibly TRBD1 (6 bases). CDR3 in amino acids: CASSLEGQPNTGELFF. The CDR3 DNA follows: TGTGCCAGCAGCTTAGAAGGACAGCCAAACACCGGGGAGCTGTTTTTT.